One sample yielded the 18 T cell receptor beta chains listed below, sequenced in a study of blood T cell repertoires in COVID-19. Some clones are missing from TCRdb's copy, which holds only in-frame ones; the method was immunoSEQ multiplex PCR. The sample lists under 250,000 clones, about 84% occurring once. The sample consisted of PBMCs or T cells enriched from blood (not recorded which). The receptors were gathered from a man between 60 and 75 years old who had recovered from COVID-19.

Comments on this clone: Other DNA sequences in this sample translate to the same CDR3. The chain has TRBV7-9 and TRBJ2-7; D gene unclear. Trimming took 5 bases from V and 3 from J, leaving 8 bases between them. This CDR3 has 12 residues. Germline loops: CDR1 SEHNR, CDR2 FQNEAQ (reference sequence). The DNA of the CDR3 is TGTGCCAGCAGCCCAAACAGCTACGAGCAGTACTTC. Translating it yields CASSPNSYEQYF.

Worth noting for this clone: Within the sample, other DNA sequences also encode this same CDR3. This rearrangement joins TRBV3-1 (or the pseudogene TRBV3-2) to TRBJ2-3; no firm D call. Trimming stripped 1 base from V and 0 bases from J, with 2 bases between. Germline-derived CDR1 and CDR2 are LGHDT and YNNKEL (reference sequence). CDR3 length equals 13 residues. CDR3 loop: CASSQASTDTQYF. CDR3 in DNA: TGTGCCAGCAGCCAAGCTAGCACAGATACGCAGTATTTT.

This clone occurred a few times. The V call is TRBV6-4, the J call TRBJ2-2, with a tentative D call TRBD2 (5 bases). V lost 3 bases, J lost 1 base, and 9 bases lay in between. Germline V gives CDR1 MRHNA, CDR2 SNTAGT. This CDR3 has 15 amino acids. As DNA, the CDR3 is TGTGCCAGCAGTGAAAACGCGGGGAACACCGGGGAGCTGTTTTTT. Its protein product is CASSENAGNTGELFF.

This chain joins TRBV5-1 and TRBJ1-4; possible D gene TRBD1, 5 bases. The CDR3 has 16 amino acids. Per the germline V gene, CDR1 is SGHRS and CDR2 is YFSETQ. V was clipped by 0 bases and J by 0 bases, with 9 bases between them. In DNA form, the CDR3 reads TGCGCCAGCAGCTTGGAGGGGCCTGCAACTAATGAAAAACTGTTTTTT. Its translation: CASSLEGPATNEKLFF.

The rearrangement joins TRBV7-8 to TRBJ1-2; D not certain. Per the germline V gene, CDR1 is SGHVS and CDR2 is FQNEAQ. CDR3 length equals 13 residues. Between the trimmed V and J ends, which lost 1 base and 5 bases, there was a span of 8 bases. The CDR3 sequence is CASSLGGGYGYTF. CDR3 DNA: TGTGCCAGCAGCTTAGGGGGAGGGTATGGCTACACCTTC. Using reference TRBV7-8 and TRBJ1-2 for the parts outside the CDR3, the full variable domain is GAGVSQSPRYKVAKRGQDVALRCDPISGHVSLFWYQQALGQGPEFLTYFQNEAQLDKSGLPSDRFFAERPEGSVSTLKIQRTQQEDSAVYLCASSLGGGYGYTFGSGTRLTVV.

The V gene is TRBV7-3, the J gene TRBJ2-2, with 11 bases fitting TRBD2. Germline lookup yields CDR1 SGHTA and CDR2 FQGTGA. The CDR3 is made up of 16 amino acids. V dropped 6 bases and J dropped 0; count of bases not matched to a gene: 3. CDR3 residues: CASRGTSGTNTGELFF. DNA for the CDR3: TGTGCCAGCAGAGGGACTAGCGGAACGAACACCGGGGAGCTGTTTTTT.

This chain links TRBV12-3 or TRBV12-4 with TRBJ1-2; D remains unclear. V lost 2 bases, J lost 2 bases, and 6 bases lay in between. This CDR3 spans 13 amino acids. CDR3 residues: CASSLTRNYGYTF. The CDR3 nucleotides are TGTGCCAGCAGTTTAACGCGAAACTATGGCTACACCTTC.

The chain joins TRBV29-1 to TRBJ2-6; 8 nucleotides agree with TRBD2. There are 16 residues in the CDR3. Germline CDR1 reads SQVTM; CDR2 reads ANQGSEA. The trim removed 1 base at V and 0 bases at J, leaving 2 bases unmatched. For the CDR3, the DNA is TGCAGCGTTGAAGCCGGGGGGGGCTCTGGGGCCAACGTCCTGACTTTC. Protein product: CSVEAGGGSGANVLTF.

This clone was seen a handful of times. The CDR3 region has the DNA TGTGCCAGCAGCTCAGCCCTATATGGCTCCTACAATGAGCAGTTCTTC. As protein: CASSSALYGSYNEQFF. The chain links TRBV7-9 to TRBJ2-1; D unclear. The CDR3 spans 16 residues. Trimming took 4 bases from V and 0 from J, leaving 13 bases between them. Germline V gene data show CDR1 as SEHNR and CDR2 as FQNEAQ (reference sequence).

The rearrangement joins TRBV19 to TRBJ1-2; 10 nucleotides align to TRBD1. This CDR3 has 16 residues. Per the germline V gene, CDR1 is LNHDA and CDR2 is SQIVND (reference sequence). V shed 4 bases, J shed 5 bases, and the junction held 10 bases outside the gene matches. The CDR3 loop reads CASSTLQGTGVYGYTF. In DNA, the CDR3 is TGTGCCAGTAGTACTCTGCAAGGGACAGGGGTATATGGCTACACCTTC.

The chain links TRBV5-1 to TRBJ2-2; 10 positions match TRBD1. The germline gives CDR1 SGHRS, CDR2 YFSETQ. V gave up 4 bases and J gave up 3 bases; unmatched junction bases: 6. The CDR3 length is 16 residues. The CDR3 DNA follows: TGCGCCAGCAGCCCCCCCGGGACAGGGGACACCGGGGAGCTGTTTTTT. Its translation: CASSPPGTGDTGELFF.

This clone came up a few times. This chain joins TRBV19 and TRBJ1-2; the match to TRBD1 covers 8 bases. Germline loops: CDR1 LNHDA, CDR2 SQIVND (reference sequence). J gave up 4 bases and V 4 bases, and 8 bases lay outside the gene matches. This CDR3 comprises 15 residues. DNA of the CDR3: TGTGCCAGTAGTACCTCTGACAGGGGAGTCTATGGCTACACCTTC. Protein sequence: CASSTSDRGVYGYTF.

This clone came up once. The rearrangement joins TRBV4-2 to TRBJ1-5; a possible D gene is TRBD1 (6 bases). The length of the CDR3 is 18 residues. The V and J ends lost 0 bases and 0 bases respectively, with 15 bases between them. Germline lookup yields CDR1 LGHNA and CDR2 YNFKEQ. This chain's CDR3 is CASSQDSMDSYSNQPQHF. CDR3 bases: TGTGCCAGCAGCCAAGACTCTATGGACAGCTATAGCAATCAGCCCCAGCATTTT.

CDR3: CASSQDRTVGNTIYF. As DNA, the CDR3 is TGCGCCAGCAGCCAAGATCGGACAGTTGGAAACACCATATATTTT. The V and J genes are TRBV4-3 and TRBJ1-3; possible D gene TRBD1, 6 bases. Germline CDR1 and CDR2: LGHNA and YSLEER. V was cut by 0 bases and J by 3 bases, with 9 bases left in between. The CDR3 contains 15 residues.

CDR3 protein: CASSRSGGATEQFF. CDR3 DNA: TGTGCCAGCAGTCGTAGCGGGGGGGCAACTGAGCAGTTCTTC. The V call is TRBV6-2 or TRBV6-3, the J call TRBJ2-1, with 11 bases matching TRBD2. The CDR3 runs to 14 residues. J was trimmed by 9 bases and V by 5 bases; bases with no gene match: 6. CDR1 and CDR2 from the germline V gene are MNHEY and SVGEGT.

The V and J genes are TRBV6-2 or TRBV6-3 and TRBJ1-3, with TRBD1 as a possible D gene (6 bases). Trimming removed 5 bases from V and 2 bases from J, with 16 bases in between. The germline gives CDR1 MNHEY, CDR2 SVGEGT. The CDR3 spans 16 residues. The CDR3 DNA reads TGTGCCAGCAGTACCATGCCGGGACAAGCTGGAAACACCATATATTTT. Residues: CASSTMPGQAGNTIYF.

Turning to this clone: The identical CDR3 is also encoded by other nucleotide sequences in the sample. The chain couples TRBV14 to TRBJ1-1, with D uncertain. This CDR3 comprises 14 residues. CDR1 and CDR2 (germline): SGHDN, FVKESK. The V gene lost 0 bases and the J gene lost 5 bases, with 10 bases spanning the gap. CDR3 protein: CASSQDPVRTEAFF. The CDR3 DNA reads TGTGCCAGCAGCCAAGATCCGGTGAGGACTGAAGCTTTCTTT.

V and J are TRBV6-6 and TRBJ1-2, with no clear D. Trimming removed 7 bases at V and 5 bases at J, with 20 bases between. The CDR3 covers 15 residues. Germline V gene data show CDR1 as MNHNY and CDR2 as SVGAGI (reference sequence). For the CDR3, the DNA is TGTGCCAGCACCCTTTTCCTAATTTCACCATATGGCTACACCTTC. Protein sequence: CASTLFLISPYGYTF.